Below, 28 T cell receptor beta chains from the same sample are listed, as sequenced in a study of T cells after yellow fever vaccination. One entry per CDR3 protein results from TCRdb running MiXCR on the 5' RACE reads. This sample yields a few hundred thousand distinct CDR3 sequences, of which roughly 6.2% are seen a single time; roughly 1% belongs to the top ten. The specimen was CD4+ T cells sorted from PBMCs, collected on the day of the yellow fever booster vaccination. The source of these receptors is a man aged 25 to 45 who received the YFV17D yellow fever vaccine.

This clonotype was detected only a few times. This rearrangement joins TRBV6-5 to TRBJ2-3; D call uncertain. CDR3 length: 18 amino acids. Germline V lookup: CDR1 MNHEY, CDR2 SVGAGI. The V gene lost 2 bases and the J gene lost 2 bases, with 20 bases spanning the gap. CDR3 in DNA: TGTGCCAGCAGTTACACTTCAAAGGGCTCGGCTTCCACAGATACGCAGTATTTT. This codes for CASSYTSKGSASTDTQYF.

A few counts support this clonotype. This chain links TRBV29-1 with TRBJ1-2; weak D call: TRBD1 (6 bases). The V and J ends lost 2 bases and 4 bases respectively, with 11 bases between them. The CDR3 spans 13 residues. Germline CDR1 and CDR2: SQVTM and ANQGSEA. CDR3 sequence: CSVESGGGYGYTF. In nucleotides, the CDR3 is TGCAGCGTTGAATCTGGGGGCGGCTATGGCTACACCTTC.

This clonotype was seen only a few times. The chain has TRBV20-1 and TRBJ1-5; D is uncertain. There are 12 residues in the CDR3. The V end was cut by 6 bases, the J end by 7 bases, with 13 bases between. Germline assignment: CDR1 DFQATT and CDR2 SNEGSKA (reference sequence). The DNA of the CDR3 is TGCAGTGCGAAAAAAGTCACCCAGCCCCAGCATTTT. This translates into CSAKKVTQPQHF.

V usage is TRBV4-3 and J usage is TRBJ2-1; D unclear. V was trimmed by 0 bases and J by 16 bases, leaving 25 bases between them. Germline-derived CDR1 and CDR2 are LGHNA and YSLEER. This CDR3 comprises 16 residues. CDR3 in amino acids: CASSQEATPKTIDLFF. Written as DNA, the CDR3 is TGCGCCAGCAGCCAAGAGGCGACCCCGAAGACCATCGATTTATTCTTC.

The gene calls are TRBV5-6 and TRBJ2-2, with 14 bases aligning to TRBD2. This CDR3 is built from 17 residues. Germline assignment: CDR1 SGHDT and CDR2 YYEEEE. The trim removed 5 bases at V and 6 bases at J, leaving 9 bases unmatched. The CDR3 DNA reads TGTGCCAGCAGGTCCGGGACTAGCGGGAGTGTGCCCGGGGAGCTGTTTTTT. Translated: CASRSGTSGSVPGELFF. Full variable domain (rest looked up from reference TRBV5-6 and TRBJ2-2): DAGVTQSPTHLIKTRGQQVTLRCSPKSGHDTVSWYQQALGQGPQFIFQYYEEEERQRGNFPDRFSGHQFPNYSSELNVNALLLGDSALYLCASRSGTSGSVPGELFFGEGSRLTVL.

This clonotype was counted only a few times. The gene calls are TRBV12-3 or TRBV12-4 and TRBJ2-3, with 7 bases matching TRBD2. This CDR3 comprises 15 residues. J gave up 4 bases and V 4 bases, and 8 bases lay outside the gene matches. The CDR3 loop is CASSSRTSSADTQYF. CDR3 sequence (DNA): TGTGCCAGCAGTTCACGGACTAGTTCAGCAGATACGCAGTATTTT.

About this clonotype: A single base separates this from a much larger clone, so it may be a read error. V and J are TRBV20-1 and TRBJ2-1; the match to TRBD2 covers 7 bases. V shed 5 bases, J shed 9 bases, and the junction held 10 bases outside the gene matches. Germline CDR1 and CDR2: DFQATT and SNEGSKA (reference sequence). This CDR3 comprises 13 residues. Here the CDR3 reads CSAWTRGEGEQFF. The CDR3 DNA follows: TGCAGTGCTTGGACTAGAGGAGAGGGTGAGCAGTTCTTC.

This clonotype showed up many times. This chain's CDR3 is CASSFSGGKEKLFF. CDR3 sequence (DNA): TGTGCCAGCAGTTTTTCAGGGGGGAAAGAAAAACTGTTTTTT. The chain joins TRBV12-3 or TRBV12-4 to TRBJ1-4; TRBD1 matches 7 bases. This CDR3 is 14 amino acids long. V lost 3 bases, J lost 8 bases, and 6 bases stayed unmatched.

This clonotype was counted a few times. The genes are TRBV20-1 and TRBJ2-4; the D call may be TRBD1 or TRBD2 (5 bases each). Germline CDR1 and CDR2: DFQATT and SNEGSKA (reference sequence). V was cut by 0 bases and J by 8 bases, with 14 bases left in between. This CDR3 contains 14 residues. The CDR3 bases are TGCAGTGCTAGAGAACCGAGGGGCCAAGACATTCAGTACTTC. Amino acids: CSAREPRGQDIQYF.

The sample holds many counts of this clonotype. The chain links TRBV29-1 to TRBJ2-3, with D possibly TRBD1 on 6 matching bases. Germline CDR1 is SQVTM and CDR2 is ANQGSEA. The CDR3 runs 14 residues. V dropped 7 bases and J dropped 1 base, with 15 bases sitting between them. CDR3 region: CSAGTPTGTDTQYF. CDR3 nucleotides: TGCAGCGCTGGGACACCAACGGGCACAGATACGCAGTATTTT.

The J gene is TRBJ1-5, the V gene TRBV10-3; tentatively, D is TRBD1 (5 bases). V lost 4 bases and J 7 bases, leaving 11 bases between the germline ends. The CDR3 length is 13 residues. Germline CDR1 and CDR2: ENHRY and SYGVKD. The CDR3 nucleotides read TGTGCCATCAGTGGGGGGGAAGGACAGCCCCAGCATTTT. Translation: CAISGGEGQPQHF.

This sequence joins TRBV20-1 and TRBJ2-1; D remains unclear. Germline CDR1 and CDR2: DFQATT and SNEGSKA (reference sequence). The CDR3 is made up of 15 amino acids. V was cut by 3 bases and J by 4 bases, with 16 bases left in between. CDR3 loop: CSASQDLYGYNEQFF. The CDR3 nucleotides are TGCAGTGCTAGTCAAGACTTATACGGTTACAATGAGCAGTTCTTC.

A few counts support this clonotype. The J gene is TRBJ2-1, the V gene TRBV3-1, with a weak D call TRBD1 (6 bases). The CDR3 is 12 amino acids. The V and J ends lost 4 bases and 9 bases respectively, with 10 bases between them. Per germline, CDR1 LGHDT and CDR2 YNNKEL (reference sequence). The CDR3 sequence is CASSLMGAEQFF. As DNA, the CDR3 is TGTGCCAGCAGCCTAATGGGGGCTGAGCAGTTCTTC.

The V gene is TRBV6-2 or TRBV6-3, the J gene TRBJ2-3, with TRBD2 as a possible D gene (5 bases). The germline gives CDR1 MNHEY, CDR2 SVGEGT. V was cut by 2 bases and J by 1 base, with 10 bases left in between. There are 15 residues in the CDR3. Written as DNA, the CDR3 is TGTGCCAGCAGTTACGTCGGGATGGGCACAGATACGCAGTATTTT. Its translation: CASSYVGMGTDTQYF.

At least ten counts were recorded for this clonotype. This chain joins TRBV4-2 and TRBJ2-7; 7 positions match TRBD2. Germline assignment: CDR1 LGHNA and CDR2 YNFKEQ. J was trimmed by 2 bases and V by 0 bases; bases with no gene match: 1. This CDR3 has 14 amino acids. The CDR3 DNA reads as TGTGCCAGCAGCCAAGAAGCGGGACCCTACGAGCAGTACTTC. It is translated as CASSQEAGPYEQYF.

This clonotype showed up just a few times. The CDR3 reads CAKTVGSGRSGEQFF. The DNA of the CDR3 is TGTGCCAAGACCGTAGGGAGCGGGAGGTCGGGGGAGCAGTTCTTC. The genes are TRBV7-2 and TRBJ2-1; 9 bases fit TRBD2. The CDR3 contains 15 residues. Per germline, CDR1 SGHTA and CDR2 FQGNSA. V lost 10 bases, J lost 10 bases, and 17 bases stayed unmatched.

This clonotype occurred many times. For the CDR3, the DNA is TGTGCCAGCAGCCAGATAGGACAGGGCTACGAGCAGTACTTC. It codes for CASSQIGQGYEQYF. The rearrangement joins TRBV3-1 to TRBJ2-7; 8 nucleotides align to TRBD1. In germline, CDR1 is LGHDT, CDR2 YNNKEL (reference sequence). V was clipped by 3 bases and J by 3 bases; unmatched bases: 4. This CDR3 is 14 amino acids long.

This clonotype was seen at least ten times. The rearrangement joins TRBV2 to TRBJ2-5; 9 nucleotides align to TRBD2. CDR1 is SNHLY, CDR2 FYNNEI, per germline. CDR3 length: 12 residues. V was pared by 10 bases and J by 7 bases, with 7 bases of the junction left unmatched. CDR3 protein: CAISPRGGTQYF. CDR3 nucleotides: TGTGCCATCTCCCCGCGGGGGGGGACCCAGTACTTC.

This clonotype was counted many times. The V call is TRBV7-2, the J call TRBJ1-1; 7 positions agree with TRBD1. The germline V gene has CDR1 SGHTA and CDR2 FQGNSA. There are 13 residues in the CDR3. Unmatched junction bases numbered 5, after V lost 5 bases and J lost 5 bases. Here the CDR3 reads CASSQRQGTEAFF. The DNA for the CDR3 is TGTGCCAGCAGCCAACGACAGGGTACTGAAGCTTTCTTT.

This clonotype was seen ten or more times. This chain uses TRBV9 with TRBJ2-3; D is undetermined. The CDR3 has 13 residues. With 1 base removed from V and 3 bases from J, the gap between germline ends came to 6 bases. CDR1 and CDR2 from the germline V gene are SGDLS and YYNGEE. DNA for the CDR3: TGTGCCAGCAGCGTAACGCGTACAGATACGCAGTATTTT. Translated: CASSVTRTDTQYF.

This sequence joins TRBV25-1 and TRBJ2-2; 8 bases are shared with TRBD1. The CDR3 has 16 residues. V trimming: 5 bases; J trimming: 1 base; junction bases outside the gene matches: 6. The V gene's germline CDR1 is MGHDK and CDR2 SYGVNS. In DNA, the CDR3 is TGTGCCAGCAGTCCACGGGGGACAGGGAACACCGGGGAGCTGTTTTTT. Its protein product is CASSPRGTGNTGELFF.

This clonotype was picked up many times. J is TRBJ2-5 and V is TRBV7-2, with D tentatively TRBD2 (6 bases). The J call is in doubt because the DNA end fits TRBJ2-3 better. CDR1 is SGHTA, CDR2 FQGNSA, per germline. The length of the CDR3 is 11 residues. The CDR3 loop is CASSPGGTQYF. The CDR3 coding sequence is TGTGCCAGCAGCCCCGGGGGTACGCAGTATTTT.

V gene TRBV20-1 combines with J gene TRBJ2-1, with 11 bases fitting TRBD2. Per the germline V gene, CDR1 is DFQATT and CDR2 is SNEGSKA (reference sequence). Trimming cost V 6 bases and J 7 bases; bases outside gene matches: 8. There are 14 residues in the CDR3. CDR3: CSAMKTSGANEQFF. For the CDR3, the DNA is TGCAGTGCCATGAAGACTAGCGGGGCAAATGAGCAGTTCTTC.

At least ten counts were recorded for this clonotype. The gene calls are TRBV4-3 and TRBJ2-7, with a tentative D call TRBD2 (6 bases). The germline V and J ends were trimmed by 4 bases and 3 bases, with 10 bases remaining between them. This CDR3 has 13 amino acids. Germline V gene lookup returns CDR1 LGHNA and CDR2 YSLEER. The CDR3 spells CASSRGLIYEQYF. The DNA of the CDR3 is TGCGCCAGCAGCCGGGGACTCATCTACGAGCAGTACTTC.

This clonotype has ten or more counts. The chain has TRBV29-1 and TRBJ2-5; 9 positions match TRBD1. The CDR3 sequence is 11 residues long. V lost 6 bases, J lost 5 bases, and 1 base stayed unmatched. The germline V gene encodes CDR1 SQVTM and CDR2 ANQGSEA. The CDR3 DNA reads as TGCAGCGTGGGACAGGGCGAGACCCAGTACTTC. The encoded protein is CSVGQGETQYF. The whole variable domain, filled in from reference TRBV29-1 and TRBJ2-5, reads SAVISQKPSRDICQRGTSLTIQCQVDSQVTMMFWYRQQPGQSLTLIATANQGSEATYESGFVIDKFPISRPNLTFSTLTVSNMSPEDSSIYLCSVGQGETQYFGPGTRLLVL.

A few counts support this clonotype. J is TRBJ1-2 and V is TRBV12-3 or TRBV12-4; a possible D gene is TRBD1 (5 bases). Trimming took off 7 bases at V and 8 bases at J, with 17 bases between the two ends. The CDR3 sequence is 13 residues long. The CDR3 protein is CASTVGGGSGYTF. CDR3 bases: TGTGCCAGCACCGTGGGCGGGGGGAGCGGCTACACCTTC.

This clonotype has a handful of counts. The V gene is TRBV20-1, the J gene TRBJ1-2; D may be TRBD1 (5 bases). V was trimmed by 0 bases and J by 5 bases, leaving 16 bases between them. The CDR3 has 15 amino acids. Looked up from germline, CDR1 is DFQATT and CDR2 is SNEGSKA (reference sequence). CDR3: CSARDSGQFPYGYTF. The CDR3 nucleotides read TGCAGTGCTAGAGATTCCGGACAATTTCCGTATGGCTACACCTTC.

This clonotype was found a few times. J is TRBJ2-1 and V is TRBV5-4; D might be TRBD2 (5 bases). In germline, CDR1 is SGHNT, CDR2 YYREEE (reference sequence). V was clipped by 4 bases and J by 2 bases, with 13 bases between them. This CDR3 has 15 amino acids. The CDR3 region has the DNA TGTGCCAGCAGCGAGTTAGCGAGAACCTACAATGAGCAGTTCTTC. Translated, it gives CASSELARTYNEQFF.